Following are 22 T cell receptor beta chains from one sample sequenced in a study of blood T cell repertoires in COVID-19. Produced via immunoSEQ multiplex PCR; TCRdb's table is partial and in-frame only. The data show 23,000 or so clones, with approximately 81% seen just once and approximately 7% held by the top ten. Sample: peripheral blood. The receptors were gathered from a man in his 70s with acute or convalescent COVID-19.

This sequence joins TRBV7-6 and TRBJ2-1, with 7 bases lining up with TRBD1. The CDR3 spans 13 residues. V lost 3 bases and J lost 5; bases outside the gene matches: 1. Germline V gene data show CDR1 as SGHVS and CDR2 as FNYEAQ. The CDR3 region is CASSLDRNNEQFF. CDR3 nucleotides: TGTGCCAGCAGCTTGGACAGGAACAATGAGCAGTTCTTC. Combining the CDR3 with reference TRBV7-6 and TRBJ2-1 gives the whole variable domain GAGVSQSPRYKVTKRGQDVALRCDPISGHVSLYWYRQALGQGPEFLTYFNYEAQQDKSGLPNDRFSAERPEGSISTLTIQRTEQRDSAMYRCASSLDRNNEQFFGPGTRLTVL.

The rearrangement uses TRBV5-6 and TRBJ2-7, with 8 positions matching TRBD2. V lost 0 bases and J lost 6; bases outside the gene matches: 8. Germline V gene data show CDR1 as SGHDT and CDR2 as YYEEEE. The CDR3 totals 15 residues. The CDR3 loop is CASSLGSGGPREQYF. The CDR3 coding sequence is TGTGCCAGCAGCTTGGGGTCGGGAGGGCCTCGCGAGCAGTACTTC.

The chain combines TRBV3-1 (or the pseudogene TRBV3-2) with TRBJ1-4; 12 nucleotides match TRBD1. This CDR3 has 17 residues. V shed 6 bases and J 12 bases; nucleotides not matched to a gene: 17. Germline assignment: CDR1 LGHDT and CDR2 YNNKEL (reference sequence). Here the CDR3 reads CASRGTGGLLSGAELFF. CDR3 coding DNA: TGTGCCAGCAGGGGGACAGGGGGCCTTCTTTCGGGCGCGGAACTGTTTTTT.

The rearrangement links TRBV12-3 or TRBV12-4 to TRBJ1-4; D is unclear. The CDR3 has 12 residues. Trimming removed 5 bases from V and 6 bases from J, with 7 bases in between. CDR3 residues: CASSRTDEKLFF. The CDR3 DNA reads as TGTGCCAGCAGTCGGACTGATGAAAAACTGTTTTTT.

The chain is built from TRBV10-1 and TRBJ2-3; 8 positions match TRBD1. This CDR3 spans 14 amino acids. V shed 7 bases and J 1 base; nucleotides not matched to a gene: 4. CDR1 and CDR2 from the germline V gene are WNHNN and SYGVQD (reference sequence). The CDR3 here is CASKADRGTDTQYF. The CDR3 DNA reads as TGCGCCAGCAAAGCGGACAGGGGCACAGATACGCAGTATTTT.

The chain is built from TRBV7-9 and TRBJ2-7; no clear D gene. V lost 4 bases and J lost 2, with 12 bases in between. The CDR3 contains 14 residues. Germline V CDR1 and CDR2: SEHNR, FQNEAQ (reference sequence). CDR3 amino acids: CASSSDTATYEQYF. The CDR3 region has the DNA TGTGCCAGCAGCTCCGACACGGCTACCTACGAGCAGTACTTC.

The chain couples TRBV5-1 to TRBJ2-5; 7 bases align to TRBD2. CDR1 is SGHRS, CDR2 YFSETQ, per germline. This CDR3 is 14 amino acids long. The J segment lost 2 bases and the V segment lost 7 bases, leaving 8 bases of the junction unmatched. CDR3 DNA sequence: TGCGCCAGCGGCCTCACGGGGGGACAAGAGACCCAGTACTTC. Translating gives CASGLTGGQETQYF.

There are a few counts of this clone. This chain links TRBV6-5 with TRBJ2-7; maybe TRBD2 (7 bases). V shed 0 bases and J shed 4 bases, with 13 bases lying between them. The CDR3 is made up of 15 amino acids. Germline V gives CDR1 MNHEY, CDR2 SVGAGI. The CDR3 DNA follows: TGTGCCAGCAGTTACTCCCCACAGGGAGGGTACGAGCAGTACTTC. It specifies CASSYSPQGGYEQYF.

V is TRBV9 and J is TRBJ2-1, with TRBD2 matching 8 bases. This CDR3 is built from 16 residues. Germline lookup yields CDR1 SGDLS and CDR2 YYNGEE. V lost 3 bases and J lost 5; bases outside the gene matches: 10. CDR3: CASSGGGLEGNNEQFF. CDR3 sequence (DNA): TGTGCCAGCAGCGGAGGGGGACTAGAGGGGAACAATGAGCAGTTCTTC.

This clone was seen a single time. CDR3 bases: TGTGCCAGCACCGAATATCTAAATAGTGGCTACACCTTC. Its protein is CASTEYLNSGYTF. The chain has TRBV6-5 and TRBJ1-2, with unresolved D. The V end lost 7 bases, the J end lost 7 bases, and 16 bases lay between the germline ends. Germline V gene lookup returns CDR1 MNHEY and CDR2 SVGAGI. The CDR3 is 13 amino acids.

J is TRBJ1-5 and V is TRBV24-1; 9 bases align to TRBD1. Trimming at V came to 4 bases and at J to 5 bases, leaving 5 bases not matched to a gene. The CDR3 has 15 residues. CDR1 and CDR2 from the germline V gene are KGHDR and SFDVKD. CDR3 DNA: TGTGCCACCAGTGACACAGGGACAGGGTATCAGCCCCAGCATTTT. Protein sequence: CATSDTGTGYQPQHF.

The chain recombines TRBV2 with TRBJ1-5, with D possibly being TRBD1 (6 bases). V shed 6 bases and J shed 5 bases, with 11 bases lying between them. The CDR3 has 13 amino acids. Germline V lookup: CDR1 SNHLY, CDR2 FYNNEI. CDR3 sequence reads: CASSQHRDQPQHF. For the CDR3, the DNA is TGTGCCAGCAGCCAACACAGGGATCAGCCCCAGCATTTT.

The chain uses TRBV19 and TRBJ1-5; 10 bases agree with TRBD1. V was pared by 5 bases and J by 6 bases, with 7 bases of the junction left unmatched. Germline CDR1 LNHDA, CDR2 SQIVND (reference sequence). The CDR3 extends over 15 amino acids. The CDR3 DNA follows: TGTGCCAGTAGTTACGGACAGGGGGGAGTTCAGCCCCAGCATTTT. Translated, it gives CASSYGQGGVQPQHF.

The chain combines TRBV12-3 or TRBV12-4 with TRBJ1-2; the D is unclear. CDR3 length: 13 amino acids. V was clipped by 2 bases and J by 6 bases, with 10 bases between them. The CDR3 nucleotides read TGTGCCAGCAGTTTACAGCAGAGGCATGGCTACACCTTC. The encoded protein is CASSLQQRHGYTF.

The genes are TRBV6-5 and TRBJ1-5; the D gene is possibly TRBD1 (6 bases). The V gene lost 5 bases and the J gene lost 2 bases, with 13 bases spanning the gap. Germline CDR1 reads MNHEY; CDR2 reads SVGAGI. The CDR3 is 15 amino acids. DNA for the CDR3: TGTGCCAGCAGTCCAGGATGGACAGGCAATCAGCCCCAGCATTTT. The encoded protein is CASSPGWTGNQPQHF.

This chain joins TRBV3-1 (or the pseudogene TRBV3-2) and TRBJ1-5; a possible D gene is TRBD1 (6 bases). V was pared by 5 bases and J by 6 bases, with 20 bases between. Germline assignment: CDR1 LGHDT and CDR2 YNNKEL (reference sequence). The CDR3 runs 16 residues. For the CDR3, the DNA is TGTGCCAGCAGCTCCCTTCCACCGGGACAACCTCAGCCCCAGCATTTT. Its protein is CASSSLPPGQPQPQHF.

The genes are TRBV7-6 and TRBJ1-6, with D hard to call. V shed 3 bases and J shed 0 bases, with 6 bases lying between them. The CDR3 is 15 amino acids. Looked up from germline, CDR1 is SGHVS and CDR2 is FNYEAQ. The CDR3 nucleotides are TGTGCCAGCAGCTTTAGTAGCTCCTATAATTCACCCCTCCACTTT. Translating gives CASSFSSSYNSPLHF.

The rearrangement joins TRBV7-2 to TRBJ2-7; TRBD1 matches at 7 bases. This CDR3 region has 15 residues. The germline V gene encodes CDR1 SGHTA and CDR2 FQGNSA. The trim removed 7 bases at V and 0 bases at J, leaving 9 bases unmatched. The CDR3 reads CASTPRTGLSYEQYF. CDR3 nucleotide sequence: TGTGCCAGCACGCCTCGGACAGGTCTCTCCTACGAGCAGTACTTC.

The CDR3 spells CASSFYVEGSSGNTIYF. DNA for the CDR3: TGTGCCAGCAGCTTTTATGTGGAGGGGAGCTCTGGAAACACCATATATTTT. The V gene is TRBV7-8, the J gene TRBJ1-3, with a tentative D call TRBD1 (5 bases). The germline V gene encodes CDR1 SGHVS and CDR2 FQNEAQ. The CDR3 runs to 17 residues. The V gene lost 3 bases and the J gene lost 0 bases, with 15 bases spanning the gap.

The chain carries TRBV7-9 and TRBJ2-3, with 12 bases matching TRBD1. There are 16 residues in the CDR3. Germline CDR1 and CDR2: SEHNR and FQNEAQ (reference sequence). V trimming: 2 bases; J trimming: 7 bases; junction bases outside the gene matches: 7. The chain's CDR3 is CASSLSRGQGANTQYF. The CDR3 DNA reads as TGTGCCAGCAGCTTAAGTCGGGGACAGGGGGCAAATACGCAGTATTTT.

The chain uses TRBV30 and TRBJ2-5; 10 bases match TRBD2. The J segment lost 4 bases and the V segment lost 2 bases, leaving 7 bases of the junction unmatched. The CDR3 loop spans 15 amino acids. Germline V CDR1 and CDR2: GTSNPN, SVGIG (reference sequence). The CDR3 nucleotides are TGTGCCTGGAGTTGGCTAGCGGGAGAGGGAGAGACCCAGTACTTC. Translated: CAWSWLAGEGETQYF.

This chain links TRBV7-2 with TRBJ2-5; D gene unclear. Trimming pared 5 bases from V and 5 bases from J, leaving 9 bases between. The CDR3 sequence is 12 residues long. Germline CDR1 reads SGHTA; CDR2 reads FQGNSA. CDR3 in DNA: TGTGCCAGCAGCCCCCAGGCGGAGACCCAGTACTTC. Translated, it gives CASSPQAETQYF.